Presented here are 18 T cell receptor beta chains from one specimen sequenced in a study of post-analysis software for immune sequencing data. Study-wide findings and caveats: There were roughly 5 TRBV segments more frequent in patients than controls, and TRBV5-6, TRBV5-1 and TRBV20-1 were among them.

Unique-molecular-identifier-tagged TCR beta cDNA libraries were used. TCRdb analysed the PCR reads with MiXCR anew, one entry per CDR3 protein. Among over 700,000 distinct CDR3 sequences listed, 25% to 30% were seen once. No cognate antigen is known for these TCRs. The sequenced sample consisted of blood. The origin of the receptors is a girl under 18 with multiple sclerosis.

The J gene is TRBJ1-2, the V gene TRBV28, with no clear D. Germline V lookup: CDR1 MDHEN, CDR2 SYDVKM. The CDR3 spans 14 residues. Trimming shortened V by 6 bases and J by 7 bases, and 18 bases separated the two germline ends. CDR3 region: CASRLPSRYSGYTF. The CDR3 DNA is TGTGCCAGCAGGTTACCCTCGCGTTACAGTGGCTACACCTTC.

CDR3 nucleotide sequence: TGTGCCAGCAGCATCCTCGGGGGCGCAGGGAATTCCACTGAAGCTTTCTTT. This encodes CASSILGGAGNSTEAFF. The chain links TRBV7-2 to TRBJ1-1; possibly TRBD1 for D (6 bases). The CDR3 is 17 residues long. Trimming left V 5 bases short and J 4 bases short, with 23 bases between. Per the germline V gene, CDR1 is SGHTA and CDR2 is FQGNSA.

This rearrangement joins TRBV5-4 to TRBJ2-3, with D perhaps TRBD2 (6 bases). This CDR3 region has 17 residues. Germline V gene sequence: CDR1 SGHNT, CDR2 YYREEE (reference sequence). V shed 3 bases and J shed 1 base, with 18 bases lying between them. CDR3 amino acids: CASSSKTSSGGTDTQYF. CDR3 sequence (DNA): TGTGCCAGCAGCTCTAAGACTAGTTCCGGGGGCACAGATACGCAGTATTTT.

This rearrangement joins TRBV20-1 to TRBJ2-1; weak D call: TRBD2 (5 bases). The CDR3 extends over 14 amino acids. In germline, CDR1 is DFQATT, CDR2 SNEGSKA (reference sequence). V dropped 5 bases and J dropped 9 bases, with 20 bases sitting between them. Written as DNA, the CDR3 is TGCAGTGCTGTCCCATACGGGGTCAGGAGTGAGCAGTTCTTC. Amino acid sequence: CSAVPYGVRSEQFF.

The CDR3 DNA sequence: TGTGCCAGCAACCATCCTCCCAGGGGTATGGGGAACACTGAAGCTTTCTTT. Translating it yields CASNHPPRGMGNTEAFF. This rearrangement joins TRBV7-2 to TRBJ1-1; perhaps TRBD1 as D (6 bases). Trimming stripped 7 bases from V and 1 base from J, with 22 bases between. The CDR3 has 17 amino acids. Germline V gene data show CDR1 as SGHTA and CDR2 as FQGNSA.

The chain links TRBV2 to TRBJ1-6; a weak D match, TRBD1 (5 bases). Germline CDR1 is SNHLY and CDR2 is FYNNEI. Trimming pared 6 bases from V and 0 bases from J, leaving 15 bases between. The CDR3 consists of 17 residues. Here the CDR3 DNA reads TGTGCCAGCAGGGGGCAAGTGTTGAGCTCCTATAATTCACCCCTCCACTTT. As protein: CASRGQVLSSYNSPLHF. Supplemented by reference TRBV2 and TRBJ1-6, the full variable domain reads EPEVTQTPSHQVTQMGQEVILRCVPISNHLYFYWYRQILGQKVEFLVSFYNNEISEKSEIFDDQFSVERPDGSNFTLKIRSTKLEDSAMYFCASRGQVLSSYNSPLHFGNGTRLTVT.

The chain is built from TRBV7-2 and TRBJ2-5, with a weak D call TRBD2 (6 bases). Germline V gene lookup returns CDR1 SGHTA and CDR2 FQGNSA. The CDR3 is 15 residues long. V gave up 5 bases and J gave up 4 bases, with 17 bases separating them. The CDR3 protein is CASSPRASASETQYF. The CDR3 region has the DNA TGTGCCAGCAGCCCCCGCGCTAGCGCTTCAGAGACCCAGTACTTC.

The rearrangement joins TRBV12-3 or TRBV12-4 to TRBJ1-5; D not certain. This CDR3 is 12 amino acids long. Deletions cut 6 bases from V and 6 bases from J, with 9 bases between. The CDR3 region is CASSDWSQPQHF. The DNA of the CDR3 is TGTGCCAGCAGCGACTGGAGTCAGCCCCAGCATTTT.

The sample holds a few counts of this clonotype. The J gene is TRBJ2-1, the V gene TRBV6-6; a possible D gene is TRBD2 (6 bases). The CDR3 spans 17 residues. Per germline, CDR1 MNHNY and CDR2 SVGAGI (reference sequence). The V end lost 8 bases, the J end lost 1 base, and 21 bases lay between the germline ends. The CDR3 loop reads CASRPGVAGGSYNEQFF. For the CDR3, the DNA is TGTGCCAGCCGCCCGGGGGTGGCGGGCGGTTCCTACAATGAGCAGTTCTTC.

This clonotype was seen only a few times. J is TRBJ1-5 and V is TRBV6-6; 7 bases map to TRBD1. Germline V gene sequence: CDR1 MNHNY, CDR2 SVGAGI (reference sequence). The CDR3 runs 15 residues. The V gene end was trimmed by 6 bases and the J gene end by 3 bases; junction bases not matched to a gene: 8. Here the CDR3 DNA reads TGTGCCAGCAGGGACAGAGGGACAGACAATCAGCCCCAGCATTTT. Translating it yields CASRDRGTDNQPQHF.

The CDR3, as DNA: TGTGCCAGCAGCCCAACTAGGGACACTGAAGCTTTCTTT. Residues: CASSPTRDTEAFF. The V gene is TRBV7-2, the J gene TRBJ1-1, with no clear D. From germline, CDR1 is SGHTA and CDR2 FQGNSA. Trimming removed 5 bases at V and 3 bases at J, with 10 bases between. The CDR3 is 13 residues long. Filled out from reference TRBV7-2 and TRBJ1-1, the complete variable domain reads GAGVSQSPSNKVTEKGKDVELRCDPISGHTALYWYRQSLGQGLEFLIYFQGNSAPDKSGLPSDRFSAERTGGSVSTLTIQRTQQEDSAVYLCASSPTRDTEAFFGQGTRLTVV.

This chain uses TRBV11-2 with TRBJ2-7; D is ambiguous. Per germline, CDR1 SGHAT and CDR2 FQNNGV. The length of the CDR3 is 13 residues. V was cut by 5 bases and J by 2 bases, with 10 bases left in between. For the CDR3, the DNA is TGTGCCAGCAGCCTATGGGAAGCCTACGAGCAGTACTTC. This translates into CASSLWEAYEQYF.

This clonotype has only a few counts. This chain connects TRBV9 to TRBJ2-1; perhaps TRBD2 as D (6 bases). The length of the CDR3 is 12 residues. In germline, CDR1 is SGDLS, CDR2 YYNGEE. Trimming took off 0 bases at V and 9 bases at J, with 7 bases between the two ends. The DNA for the CDR3 is TGTGCCAGCAGCGTAGTGGAGGGTGAGCAGTTCTTC. This sequence encodes CASSVVEGEQFF.

The chain is built from TRBV21-1 and TRBJ1-5; TRBD1 was called by the table and not checked on the DNA. TRBV21-1 is flagged as a pseudogene. The CDR3 covers 18 residues. This CDR3 reads CASSQRIAGDHSNQPQHF. DNA of the CDR3: TGTGCCAGCAGCCAAAGAATCGCAGGGGACCATAGCAATCAGCCCCAGCATTTT.

V gene TRBV28 combines with J gene TRBJ1-1; 8 positions match TRBD1. Trimming took 5 bases from V and 4 from J; bases not matched to a gene: 9. The CDR3 is 15 amino acids. Germline assignment: CDR1 MDHEN and CDR2 SYDVKM. The CDR3 protein is CASSPSDRESTEAFF. The CDR3 coding sequence is TGTGCCAGCAGTCCCTCGGACAGGGAGAGCACTGAAGCTTTCTTT. Full variable domain (missing parts from reference TRBV28 and TRBJ1-1): DVKVTQSSRYLVKRTGEKVFLECVQDMDHENMFWYRQDPGLGLRLIYFSYDVKMKEKGDIPEGYSVSREKKERFSLILESASTNQTSMYLCASSPSDRESTEAFFGQGTRLTVV.

The chain is built from TRBV7-9 and TRBJ2-4, with 8 nucleotides matching TRBD2. Judging by the DNA end, TRBJ2-7 fits better; the J call may be wrong. The CDR3 contains 14 residues. The germline V gene encodes CDR1 SEHNR and CDR2 FQNEAQ (reference sequence). In nucleotides, the CDR3 is TGTGCCAGCAGCCCAACTAGCGGCCCCTACGAGCAGTACTTC. The encoded protein is CASSPTSGPYEQYF.

This clonotype was seen ten or more times. The V and J genes are TRBV9 and TRBJ2-5; TRBD2 matches 12 bases. CDR1 SGDLS and CDR2 YYNGEE come from the germline V gene. V trimming: 3 bases; J trimming: 5 bases; junction bases outside the gene matches: 8. The CDR3 is 16 amino acids. The CDR3 nucleotides are TGTGCCAGCAGCGGATCTAGCGGGAGGGCCAAGGAGACCCAGTACTTC. This gives the protein CASSGSSGRAKETQYF.

This rearrangement joins TRBV7-8 to TRBJ1-5, with a possible D match to TRBD1 (6 bases). This CDR3 is built from 16 residues. Germline V gene data show CDR1 as SGHVS and CDR2 as FQNEAQ. Trimming took off 1 base at V and 4 bases at J, with 14 bases between the two ends. The CDR3 nucleotides are TGTGCCAGCAGCTTAGGGACAGCGGGATGGAATCAGCCCCAGCATTTT. Protein product: CASSLGTAGWNQPQHF.